This TCR beta chain emerged from a study of regulatory T cells in long-lasting Graves disease. Study-wide points: Graves' patients with persistent disease showed TCR diversity lower than patients newly diagnosed.

Relying on iRepertoire HTBI primers and Arm-PCR of CDR3 regions, the team built TCR beta libraries. TCRdb reprocessed the multiplex PCR reads via MiXCR and lists one record per CDR3 protein. Of some 200,000 distinct CDR3 sequences listed, roughly a fifth are singletons. V dropped 9 bases and J dropped 2; count of bases not matched to a gene: 9. Germline V CDR1 and CDR2: LNHDA, SQIVND (reference sequence). This CDR3 contains 14 residues. Time point reported: newly diagnosed GD, antithyroid drugs for less than 3 months. After RNA was extracted from PBMCs, the TCR library was made from it. Criteria from the American Thyroid Association guidelines were applied to diagnose Graves' disease. This clonotype showed up just once. Its antigen remains unknown. The same data also contributed to another study, on T cells in Graves' hyperthyroidism and ophthalmopathy. That publication notes: Diagnostic assessment was based on clinical symptoms, serum thyroxine and TRAb, thyroid ultrasound and orbital computed tomography. Researchers ran a first-round RT-PCR on the TCR CDR3 using the HTBI primer set.

V is TRBV19 and J is TRBJ1-2, with 7 bases identical to TRBD1. Sequencing was performed on peripheral blood mononuclear cells (PBMCs), taken at new diagnosis, from a patient treated with antithyroid drugs. The clonotype was recovered from a woman under 40 with Graves disease. CDR3 region: CASPTRTGNYGYTF. The DNA of the CDR3 is TGTGCCAGCCCTACCCGGACAGGCAACTATGGCTACACCTTC.